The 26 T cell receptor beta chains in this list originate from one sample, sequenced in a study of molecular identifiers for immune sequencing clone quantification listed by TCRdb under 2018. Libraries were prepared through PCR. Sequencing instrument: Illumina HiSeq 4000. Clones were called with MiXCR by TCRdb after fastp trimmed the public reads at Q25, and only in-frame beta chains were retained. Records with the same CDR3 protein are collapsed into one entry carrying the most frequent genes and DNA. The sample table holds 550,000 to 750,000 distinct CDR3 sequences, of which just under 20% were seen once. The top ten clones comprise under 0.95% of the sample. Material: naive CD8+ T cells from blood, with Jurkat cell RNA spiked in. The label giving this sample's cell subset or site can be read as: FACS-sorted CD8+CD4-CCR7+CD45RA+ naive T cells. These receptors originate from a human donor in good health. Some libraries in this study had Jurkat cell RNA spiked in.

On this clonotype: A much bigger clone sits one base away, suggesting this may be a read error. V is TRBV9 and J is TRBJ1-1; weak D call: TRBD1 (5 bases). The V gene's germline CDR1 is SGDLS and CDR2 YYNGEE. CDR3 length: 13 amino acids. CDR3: CASGMGGGTEVFF. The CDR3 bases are TGTGCCAGCGGGATGGGGGGAGGCACTGAAGTTTTCTTT.

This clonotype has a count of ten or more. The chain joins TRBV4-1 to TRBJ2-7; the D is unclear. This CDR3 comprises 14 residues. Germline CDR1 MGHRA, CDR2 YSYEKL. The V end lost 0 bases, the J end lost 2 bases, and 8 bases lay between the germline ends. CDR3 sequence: CASSQDRLAYEQYF. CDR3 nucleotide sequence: TGCGCCAGCAGCCAAGATCGCCTAGCCTACGAGCAGTACTTC.

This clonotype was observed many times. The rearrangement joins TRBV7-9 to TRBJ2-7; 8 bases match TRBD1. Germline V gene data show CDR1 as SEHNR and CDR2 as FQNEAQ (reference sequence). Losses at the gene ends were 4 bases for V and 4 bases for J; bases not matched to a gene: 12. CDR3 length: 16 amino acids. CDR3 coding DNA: TGTGCCAGCAGCTCAGTGCCCGGACAGGGTGGGTACGAGCAGTACTTC. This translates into CASSSVPGQGGYEQYF.

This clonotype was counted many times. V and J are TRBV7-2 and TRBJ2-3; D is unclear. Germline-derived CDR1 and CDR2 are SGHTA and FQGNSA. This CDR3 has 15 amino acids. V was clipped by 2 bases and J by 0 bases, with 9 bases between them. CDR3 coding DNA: TGTGCCAGCAGCTTATTTTCGTCTAGCACAGATACGCAGTATTTT. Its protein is CASSLFSSSTDTQYF.

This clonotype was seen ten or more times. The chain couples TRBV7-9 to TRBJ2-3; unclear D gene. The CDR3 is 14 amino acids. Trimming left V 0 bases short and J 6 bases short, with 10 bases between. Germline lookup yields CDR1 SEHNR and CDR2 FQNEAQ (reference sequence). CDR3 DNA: TGTGCCAGCAGCTTAGCGCTGGGCGAGGATACGCAGTATTTT. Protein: CASSLALGEDTQYF. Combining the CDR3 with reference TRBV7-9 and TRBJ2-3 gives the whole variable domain DTGVSQNPRHKITKRGQNVTFRCDPISEHNRLYWYRQTLGQGPEFLTYFQNEAQLEKSRLLSDRFSAERPKGSFSTLEIQRTEQGDSAMYLCASSLALGEDTQYFGPGTRLTVL.

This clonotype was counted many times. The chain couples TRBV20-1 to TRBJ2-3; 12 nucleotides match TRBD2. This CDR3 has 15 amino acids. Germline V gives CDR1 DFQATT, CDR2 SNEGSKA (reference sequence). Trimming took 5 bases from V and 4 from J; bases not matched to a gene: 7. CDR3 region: CSALGLAGWADTQYF. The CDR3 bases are TGCAGTGCTTTAGGACTAGCGGGATGGGCAGATACGCAGTATTTT.

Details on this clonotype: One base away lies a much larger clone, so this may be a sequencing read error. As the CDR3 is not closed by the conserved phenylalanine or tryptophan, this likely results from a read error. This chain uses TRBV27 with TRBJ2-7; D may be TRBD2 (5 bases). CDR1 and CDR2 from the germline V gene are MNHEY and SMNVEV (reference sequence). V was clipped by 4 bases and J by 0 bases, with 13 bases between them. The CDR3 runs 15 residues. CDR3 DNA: TGTGCCAGCAGTTACGGAGGTCTCAGCTCCTACGAGCAGTACCTC. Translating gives CASSYGGLSSYEQYL.

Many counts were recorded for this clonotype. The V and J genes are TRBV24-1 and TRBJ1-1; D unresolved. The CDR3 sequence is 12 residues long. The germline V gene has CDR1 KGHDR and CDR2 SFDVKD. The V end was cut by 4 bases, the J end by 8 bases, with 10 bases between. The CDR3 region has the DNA TGTGCCACCAGTGAATCCGGGATAGAAGCTTTCTTT. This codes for CATSESGIEAFF.

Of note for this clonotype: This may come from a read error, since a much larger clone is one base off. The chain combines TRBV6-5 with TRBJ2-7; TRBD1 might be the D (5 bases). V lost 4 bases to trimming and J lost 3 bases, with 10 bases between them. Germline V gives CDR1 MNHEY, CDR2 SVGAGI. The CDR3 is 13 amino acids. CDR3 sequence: CASSSPGFYEQYV. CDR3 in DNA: TGTGCCAGCAGTTCCCCAGGGTTCTACGAGCAGTACGTC.

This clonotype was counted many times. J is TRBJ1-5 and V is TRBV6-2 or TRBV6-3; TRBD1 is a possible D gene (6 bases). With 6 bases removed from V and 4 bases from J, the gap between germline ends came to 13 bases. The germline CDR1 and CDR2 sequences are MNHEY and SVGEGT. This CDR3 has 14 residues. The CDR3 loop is CASSPRGANQPQHF. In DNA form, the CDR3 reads TGTGCCAGCAGCCCCCGGGGGGCTAATCAGCCCCAGCATTTT.

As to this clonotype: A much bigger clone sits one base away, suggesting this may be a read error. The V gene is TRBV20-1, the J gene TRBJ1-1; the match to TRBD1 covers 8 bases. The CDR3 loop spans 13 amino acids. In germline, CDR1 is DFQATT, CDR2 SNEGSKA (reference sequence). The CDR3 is CSATPGGGTGAFF. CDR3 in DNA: TGCAGTGCTACCCCAGGGGGCGGAACTGGAGCTTTCTTT.

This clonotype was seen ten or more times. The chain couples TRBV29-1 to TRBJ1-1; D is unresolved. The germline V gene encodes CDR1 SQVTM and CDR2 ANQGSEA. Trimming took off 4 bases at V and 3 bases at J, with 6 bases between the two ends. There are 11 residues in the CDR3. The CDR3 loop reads CSVAADTEAFF. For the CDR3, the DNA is TGCAGCGTTGCGGCGGACACTGAAGCTTTCTTT. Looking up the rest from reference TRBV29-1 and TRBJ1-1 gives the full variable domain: SAVISQKPSRDICQRGTSLTIQCQVDSQVTMMFWYRQQPGQSLTLIATANQGSEATYESGFVIDKFPISRPNLTFSTLTVSNMSPEDSSIYLCSVAADTEAFFGQGTRLTVV.

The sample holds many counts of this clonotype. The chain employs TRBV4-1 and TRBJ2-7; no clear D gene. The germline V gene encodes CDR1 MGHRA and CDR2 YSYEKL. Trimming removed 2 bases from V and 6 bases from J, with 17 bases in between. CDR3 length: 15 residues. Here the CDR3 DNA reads TGCGCCAGCAGCCAACTTAGGACGGCGACCTCCGAGCAGTACTTC. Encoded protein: CASSQLRTATSEQYF.

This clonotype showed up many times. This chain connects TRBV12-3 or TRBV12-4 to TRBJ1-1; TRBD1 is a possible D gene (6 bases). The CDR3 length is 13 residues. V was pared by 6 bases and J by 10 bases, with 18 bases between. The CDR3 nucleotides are TGTGCCAGCAGGCTTGGACAGTTTGATTTAGCTTTCTTT. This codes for CASRLGQFDLAFF.

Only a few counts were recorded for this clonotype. Here the CDR3 reads CASTFRDYSSYEQYF. The DNA for the CDR3 is TGTGCCAGCACCTTCCGGGACTACAGCTCCTACGAGCAGTACTTC. This rearrangement joins TRBV7-9 to TRBJ2-7; TRBD2 agrees at 7 bases. The CDR3 is 15 residues long. The junction had 9 bases not matched to a gene; V was cut back by 7 bases and J by 0 bases. Germline V CDR1 and CDR2: SEHNR, FQNEAQ (reference sequence).

The CDR3 sequence: CASSETLGGSETQYF. Here the CDR3 DNA reads TGTGCCAGCAGTGAAACGCTTGGTGGGTCAGAGACCCAGTACTTC. The V call is TRBV6-4, the J call TRBJ2-5; no clear D. The CDR3 covers 15 residues. Germline-derived CDR1 and CDR2 are MRHNA and SNTAGT. V was pared by 3 bases and J by 4 bases, with 15 bases between.

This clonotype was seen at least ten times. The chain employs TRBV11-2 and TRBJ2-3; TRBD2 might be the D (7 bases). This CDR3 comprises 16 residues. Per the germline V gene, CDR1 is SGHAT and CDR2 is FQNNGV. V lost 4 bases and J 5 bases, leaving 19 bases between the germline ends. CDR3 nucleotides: TGTGCCAGCAGCTCCCTGGGGGGGGGGGCCGAAGATACGCAGTATTTT. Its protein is CASSSLGGGAEDTQYF.

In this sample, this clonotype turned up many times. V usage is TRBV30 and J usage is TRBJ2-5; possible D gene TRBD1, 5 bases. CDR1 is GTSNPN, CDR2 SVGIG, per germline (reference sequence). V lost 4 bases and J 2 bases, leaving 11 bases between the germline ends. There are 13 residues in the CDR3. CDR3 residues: CAWTLGRQETQYF. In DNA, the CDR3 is TGTGCCTGGACCTTGGGGCGGCAAGAGACCCAGTACTTC.

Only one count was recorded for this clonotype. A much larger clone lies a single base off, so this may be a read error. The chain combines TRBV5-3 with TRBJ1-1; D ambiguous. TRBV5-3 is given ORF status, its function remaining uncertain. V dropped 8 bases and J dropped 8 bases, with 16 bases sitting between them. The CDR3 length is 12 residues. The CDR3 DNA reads TGTGCCAGCAGCGTTCCCTCAGGAGAAGCTTTCTTT. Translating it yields CASSVPSGEAFF.

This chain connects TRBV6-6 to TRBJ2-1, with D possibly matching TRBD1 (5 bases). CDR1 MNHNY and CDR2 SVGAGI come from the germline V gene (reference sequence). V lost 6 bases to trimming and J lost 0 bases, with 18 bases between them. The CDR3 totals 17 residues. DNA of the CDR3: TGTGCCAGCAGCGACAGACCTCCAGGGTTCTCCTACAATGAGCAGTTCTTC. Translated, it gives CASSDRPPGFSYNEQFF.

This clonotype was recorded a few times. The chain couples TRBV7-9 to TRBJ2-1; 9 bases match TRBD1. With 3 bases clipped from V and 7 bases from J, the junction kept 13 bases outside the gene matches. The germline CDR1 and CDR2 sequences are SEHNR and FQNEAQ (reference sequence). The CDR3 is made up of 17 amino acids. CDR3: CASSFPQTGGPANEQFF. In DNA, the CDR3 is TGTGCCAGCAGCTTTCCCCAGACAGGGGGGCCAGCTAATGAGCAGTTCTTC.

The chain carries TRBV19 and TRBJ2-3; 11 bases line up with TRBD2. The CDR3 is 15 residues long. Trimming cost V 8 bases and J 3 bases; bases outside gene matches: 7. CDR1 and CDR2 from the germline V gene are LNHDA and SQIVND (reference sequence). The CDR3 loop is CASQKLAGATDTQYF. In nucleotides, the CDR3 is TGTGCCAGTCAAAAACTAGCGGGAGCAACAGATACGCAGTATTTT.

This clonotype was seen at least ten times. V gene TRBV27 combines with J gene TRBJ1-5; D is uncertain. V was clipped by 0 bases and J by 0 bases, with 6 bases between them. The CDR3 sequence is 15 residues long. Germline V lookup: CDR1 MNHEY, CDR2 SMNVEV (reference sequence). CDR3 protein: CASSLSGLSNQPQHF. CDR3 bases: TGTGCCAGCAGTTTATCTGGGCTTAGCAATCAGCCCCAGCATTTT.

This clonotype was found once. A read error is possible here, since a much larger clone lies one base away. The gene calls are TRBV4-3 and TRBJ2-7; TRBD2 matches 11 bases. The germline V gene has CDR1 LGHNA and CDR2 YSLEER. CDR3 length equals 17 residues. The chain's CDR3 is CASSQETTSGSLYGQYF. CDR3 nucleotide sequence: TGCGCCAGCAGCCAAGAGACCACTAGCGGGAGTTTATACGGGCAGTACTTC.

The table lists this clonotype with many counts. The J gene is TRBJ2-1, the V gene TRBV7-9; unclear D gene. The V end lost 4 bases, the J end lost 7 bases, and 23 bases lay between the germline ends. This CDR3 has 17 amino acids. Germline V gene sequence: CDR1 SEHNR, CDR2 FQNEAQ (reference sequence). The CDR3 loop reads CASSSPSGSRRGNEQFF. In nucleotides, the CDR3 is TGTGCCAGCAGCTCCCCATCCGGGTCCCGCCGAGGTAATGAGCAGTTCTTC.

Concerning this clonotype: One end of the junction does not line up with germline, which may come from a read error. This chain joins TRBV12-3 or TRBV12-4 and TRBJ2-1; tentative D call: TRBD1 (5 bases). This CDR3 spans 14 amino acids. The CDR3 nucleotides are TGTACCAGCAGTTTCCTGGACACAGACAATGAGCAGTTCTTC. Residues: CTSSFLDTDNEQFF.